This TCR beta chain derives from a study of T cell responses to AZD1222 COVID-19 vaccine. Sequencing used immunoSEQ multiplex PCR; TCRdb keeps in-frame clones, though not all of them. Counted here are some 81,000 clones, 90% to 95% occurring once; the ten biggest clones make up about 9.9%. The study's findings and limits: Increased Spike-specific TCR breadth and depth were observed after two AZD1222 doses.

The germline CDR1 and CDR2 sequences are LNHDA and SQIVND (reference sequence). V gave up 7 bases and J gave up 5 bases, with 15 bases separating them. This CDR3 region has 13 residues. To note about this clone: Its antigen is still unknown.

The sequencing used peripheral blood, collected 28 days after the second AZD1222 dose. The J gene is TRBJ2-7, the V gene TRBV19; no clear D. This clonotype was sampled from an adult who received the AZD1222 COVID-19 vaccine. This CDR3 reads CASTHKNSDEQYF. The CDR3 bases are TGTGCCAGTACTCATAAGAATTCGGACGAGCAGTACTTC.